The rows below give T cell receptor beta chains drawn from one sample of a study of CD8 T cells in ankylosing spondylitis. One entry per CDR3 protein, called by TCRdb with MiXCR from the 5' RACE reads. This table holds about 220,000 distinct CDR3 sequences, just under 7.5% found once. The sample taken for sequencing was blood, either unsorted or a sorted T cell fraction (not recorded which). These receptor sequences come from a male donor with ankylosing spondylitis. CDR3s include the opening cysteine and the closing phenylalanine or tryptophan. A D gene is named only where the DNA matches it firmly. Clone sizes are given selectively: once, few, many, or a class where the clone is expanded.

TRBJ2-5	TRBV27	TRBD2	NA	CASTFGTSGRETQHF	TGTGCCAGCACTTTCGGGACTAGCGGGAGAGAGACCCAGCACTTC
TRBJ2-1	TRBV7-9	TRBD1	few	CASRTDRGELGTEQFF	TGTGCCAGCAGAACCGACAGGGGAGAGTTGGGCACTGAGCAGTTCTTC
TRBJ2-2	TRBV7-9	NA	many	CASSLGTGSYTGELFF	TGTGCCAGCAGCTTAGGTACAGGCTCCTACACCGGGGAGCTGTTTTTT
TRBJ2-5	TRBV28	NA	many	CASSFLAAETQYF	TGTGCCAGCAGTTTTCTGGCAGCAGAGACCCAGTACTTC
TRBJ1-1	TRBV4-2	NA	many	CASSQERNTEAFF	TGTGCCAGCAGCCAAGAACGGAACACTGAAGCTTTCTTT
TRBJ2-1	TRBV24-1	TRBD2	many	CATSEGHSGSSYNEQFF	TGTGCCACCAGTGAGGGACATAGCGGGAGCTCCTACAATGAGCAGTTCTTC
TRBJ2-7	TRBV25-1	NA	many	CASRSSAGKYEQYF	TGTGCCAGCAGGTCTAGCGCGGGGAAATACGAGCAGTACTTC
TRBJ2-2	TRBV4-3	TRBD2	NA	CASSQDRTSGGRGELFF	TGCGCCAGCAGCCAAGATCGCACTAGCGGGGGTAGGGGGGAGCTGTTTTTT
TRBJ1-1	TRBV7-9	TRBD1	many	CASSFQGAGEAFF	TGTGCCAGCAGCTTCCAGGGGGCCGGTGAAGCTTTCTTT
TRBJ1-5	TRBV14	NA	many	CASSQASGLGTDNNQPQHF	TGTGCCAGCAGCCAGGCCTCGGGACTCGGGACGGATAACAATCAGCCCCAGCATTTT
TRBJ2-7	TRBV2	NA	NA	CASSGRSYEQYF	TGTGCCAGCAGTGGCAGATCCTACGAGCAGTACTTC
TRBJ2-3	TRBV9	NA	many	CASSPPRGPRDTQYF	TGTGCCAGCAGCCCCCCTCGGGGCCCGCGGGATACGCAGTATTTT
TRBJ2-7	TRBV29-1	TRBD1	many	CSVFDRDLSYEQYF	TGCAGCGTTTTCGACAGGGATTTATCCTACGAGCAGTACTTC
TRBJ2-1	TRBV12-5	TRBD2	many	CASGLVNSGGDNEQFF	TGTGCTAGTGGTTTGGTAAATAGCGGGGGGGACAATGAGCAGTTCTTC
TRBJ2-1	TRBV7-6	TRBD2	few	CASSLAAGGPSTYNEQFF	TGTGCCAGCAGCTTAGCTGCGGGAGGGCCTAGTACCTACAATGAGCAGTTCTTC
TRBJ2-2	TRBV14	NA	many	CASSHPLDSAPSTGELFF	TGTGCCAGCAGCCACCCCCTGGACTCAGCGCCGAGCACCGGGGAGCTGTTTTTT
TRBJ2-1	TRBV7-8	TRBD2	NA	CASSLAQLGGNNEQFF	TGTGCCAGCAGCTTAGCACAGCTGGGGGGGAACAATGAGCAGTTCTTC
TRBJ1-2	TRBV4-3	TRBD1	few	CASSQGSTGGYGYTF	TGCGCCAGCAGCCAAGGTTCGACAGGGGGCTATGGCTACACCTTC
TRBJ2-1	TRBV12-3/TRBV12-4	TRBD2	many	CASSFLAGDNEQFF	TGTGCCAGCAGTTTCCTAGCGGGAGATAATGAGCAGTTCTTC
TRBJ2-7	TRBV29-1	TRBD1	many	CSALWTGGEQYF	TGCAGCGCCCTTTGGACAGGGGGTGAGCAGTACTTC
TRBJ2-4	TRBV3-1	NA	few	CASRGGRAKNIQYF	TGTGCCAGCAGGGGGGGGCGGGCCAAAAACATTCAGTACTTC
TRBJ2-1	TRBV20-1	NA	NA	CSARHGLNNEQFF	TGCAGTGCTAGACACGGCTTAAACAATGAGCAGTTCTTC
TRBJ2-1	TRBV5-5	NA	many	CASYRGRSSYNEQFF	TGTGCCAGCTATAGGGGCCGGAGCTCCTACAATGAGCAGTTCTTC
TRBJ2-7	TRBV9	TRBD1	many	CASSAAGTGAEEQYF	TGTGCCAGCAGCGCTGCCGGGACAGGGGCCGAAGAGCAGTACTTC
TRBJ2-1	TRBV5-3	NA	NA	CARSLGVSRFF	TGTGCCAGAAGCCTGGGGGTCTCTCGGTTCTTC
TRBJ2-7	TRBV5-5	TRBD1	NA	CASSPRTGGFSYEQYF	TGTGCCAGCAGCCCAAGGACAGGGGGTTTCTCCTACGAGCAGTACTTC
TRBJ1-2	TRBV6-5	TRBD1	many	CASTYYRGDYGYTF	TGTGCCAGCACTTACTACAGGGGGGACTATGGCTACACCTTC
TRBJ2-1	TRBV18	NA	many	CASSRGTTNSYNEQFF	TGTGCCAGCTCCCGCGGGACAACCAACTCCTACAATGAGCAGTTCTTC
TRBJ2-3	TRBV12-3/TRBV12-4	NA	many	CASSFTGGNADTQYF	TGTGCCAGCAGTTTTACAGGAGGTAACGCAGATACGCAGTATTTT
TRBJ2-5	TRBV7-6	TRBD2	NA	CASSTGTRAETQYF	TGTGCCAGCAGCACGGGGACTAGGGCAGAGACCCAGTACTTC
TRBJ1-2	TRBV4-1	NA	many	CASSFRTANYGYTF	TGCGCCAGCAGCTTTAGGACAGCCAACTATGGCTACACCTTC
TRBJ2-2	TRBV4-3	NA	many	CASSQKARGVISGELFF	TGCGCCAGCAGCCAAAAGGCCCGCGGGGTTATCTCCGGGGAGCTGTTTTTT
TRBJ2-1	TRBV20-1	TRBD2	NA	CSASMGLADYNEQFF	TGCAGTGCTTCTATGGGACTAGCGGACTACAATGAGCAGTTCTTC